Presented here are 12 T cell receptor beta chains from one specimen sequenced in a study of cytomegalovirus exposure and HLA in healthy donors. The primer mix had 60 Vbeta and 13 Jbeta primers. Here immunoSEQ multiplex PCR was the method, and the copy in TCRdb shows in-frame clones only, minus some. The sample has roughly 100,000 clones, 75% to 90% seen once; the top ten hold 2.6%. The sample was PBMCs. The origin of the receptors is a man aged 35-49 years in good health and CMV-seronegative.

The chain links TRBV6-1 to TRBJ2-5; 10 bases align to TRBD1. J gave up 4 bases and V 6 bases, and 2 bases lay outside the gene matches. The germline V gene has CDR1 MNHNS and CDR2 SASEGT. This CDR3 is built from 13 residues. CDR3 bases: TGTGCCAGCAGGTGGACAGGGGGAGAGACCCAGTACTTC. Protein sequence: CASRWTGGETQYF.

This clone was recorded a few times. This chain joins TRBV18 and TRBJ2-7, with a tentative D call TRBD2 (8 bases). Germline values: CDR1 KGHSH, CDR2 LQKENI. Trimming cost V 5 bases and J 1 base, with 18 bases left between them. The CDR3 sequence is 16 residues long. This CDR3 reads CASSGIAGQNSYEQYF. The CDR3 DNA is TGTGCCAGCTCAGGAATAGCGGGACAGAATTCCTACGAGCAGTACTTC.

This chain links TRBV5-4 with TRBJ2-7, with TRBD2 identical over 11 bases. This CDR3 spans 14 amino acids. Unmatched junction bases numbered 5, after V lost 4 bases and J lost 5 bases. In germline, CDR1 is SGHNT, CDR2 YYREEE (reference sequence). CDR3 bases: TGTGCCAGCAGCCGACTAGCGGGGTCCGACGAGCAGTACTTC. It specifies CASSRLAGSDEQYF.

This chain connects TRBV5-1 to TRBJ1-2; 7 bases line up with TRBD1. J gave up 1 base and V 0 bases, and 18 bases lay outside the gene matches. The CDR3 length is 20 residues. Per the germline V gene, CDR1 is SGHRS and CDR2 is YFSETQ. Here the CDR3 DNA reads TGCGCCAGCAGCTTGGCAAAAAGGGTGGGAGACAGGGCGGATAACTATGGCTACACCTTC. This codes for CASSLAKRVGDRADNYGYTF.

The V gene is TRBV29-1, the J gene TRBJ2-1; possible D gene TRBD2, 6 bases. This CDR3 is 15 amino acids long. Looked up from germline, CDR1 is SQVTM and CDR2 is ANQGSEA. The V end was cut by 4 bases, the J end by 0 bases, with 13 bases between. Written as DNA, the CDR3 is TGCAGCGTTGGACTAGGATACAGCTCCTACAATGAGCAGTTCTTC. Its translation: CSVGLGYSSYNEQFF.

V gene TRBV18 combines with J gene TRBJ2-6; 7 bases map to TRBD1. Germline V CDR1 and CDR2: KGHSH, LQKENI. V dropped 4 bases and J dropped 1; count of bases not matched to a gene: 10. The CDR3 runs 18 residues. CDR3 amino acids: CASSLQEQGFSGANVLTF. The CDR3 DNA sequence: TGTGCCAGCTCACTGCAGGAACAGGGGTTTTCTGGGGCCAACGTCCTGACTTTC.

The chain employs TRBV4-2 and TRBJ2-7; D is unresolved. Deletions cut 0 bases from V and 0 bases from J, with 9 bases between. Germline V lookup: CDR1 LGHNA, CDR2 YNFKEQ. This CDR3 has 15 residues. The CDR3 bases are TGTGCCAGCAGCCAAGACCATGATAGCTCCTACGAGCAGTACTTC. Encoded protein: CASSQDHDSSYEQYF.

The CDR3, as DNA: TGTGCCAGCAGATGGGACAGGGGGCGGGAGACCCAGTACTTC. It translates to CASRWDRGRETQYF. The chain couples TRBV6-1 to TRBJ2-5; 12 bases align to TRBD1. In germline, CDR1 is MNHNS, CDR2 SASEGT. The CDR3 loop spans 14 amino acids. V shed 6 bases and J 5 bases; nucleotides not matched to a gene: 4.

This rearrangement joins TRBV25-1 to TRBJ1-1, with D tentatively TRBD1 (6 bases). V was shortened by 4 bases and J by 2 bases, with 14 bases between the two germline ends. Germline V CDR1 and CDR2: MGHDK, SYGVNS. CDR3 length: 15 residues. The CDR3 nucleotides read TGTGCCAGCAGTGCCATGAGGGGGTTCAACACTGAAGCTTTCTTT. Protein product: CASSAMRGFNTEAFF.

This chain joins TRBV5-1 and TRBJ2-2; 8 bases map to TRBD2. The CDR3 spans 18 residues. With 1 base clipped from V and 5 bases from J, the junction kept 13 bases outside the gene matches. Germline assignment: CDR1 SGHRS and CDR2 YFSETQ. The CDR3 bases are TGCGCCAGCAGCTTGTTTTTCGCGGGGGGCCGCGGGACCGGGGAGCTGTTTTTT. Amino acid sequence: CASSLFFAGGRGTGELFF.

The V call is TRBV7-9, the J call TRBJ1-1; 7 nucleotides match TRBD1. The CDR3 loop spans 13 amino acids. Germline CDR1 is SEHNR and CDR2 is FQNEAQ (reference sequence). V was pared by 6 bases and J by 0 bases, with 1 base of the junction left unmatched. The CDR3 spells CASRQGLNTEAFF. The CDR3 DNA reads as TGTGCCAGCAGACAGGGGTTGAACACTGAAGCTTTCTTT. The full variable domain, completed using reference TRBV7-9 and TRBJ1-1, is DTGVSQNPRHKITKRGQNVTFRCDPISEHNRLYWYRQTLGQGPEFLTYFQNEAQLEKSRLLSDRFSAERPKGSFSTLEIQRTEQGDSAMYLCASRQGLNTEAFFGQGTRLTVV.

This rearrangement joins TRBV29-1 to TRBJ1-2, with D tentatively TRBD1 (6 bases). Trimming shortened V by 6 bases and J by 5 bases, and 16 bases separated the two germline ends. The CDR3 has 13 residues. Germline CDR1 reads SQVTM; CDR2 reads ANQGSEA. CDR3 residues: CSVGQSFVYGYTF. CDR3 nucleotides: TGCAGCGTCGGACAGTCATTCGTGTATGGCTACACCTTC.